This T cell receptor beta chain was found in a study of cytomegalovirus exposure and HLA in healthy donors. Study observations and caveats: Productive rates of about 87% or about 30% were seen for most TCR beta V segments in an earlier analysis. Confirmation in vitro established that three CMV-associated chains were specific for CMV antigens. A later analysis appeared to link common viral pathogens to several of the most significant clusters.

CDR3 length equals 16 residues. Looked up from germline, CDR1 is SGHRS and CDR2 is YFSETQ. Deletions cut 4 bases from V and 3 bases from J, with 16 bases between. PCR primers comprised 60 Vbeta and 13 Jbeta primers. The assay was immunoSEQ multiplex PCR, and TCRdb's table has in-frame clones only and misses some. The table includes some 90,000 clones, less than 80% detected once. As to this clone: Its cognate antigen is unknown. Within the sample, other DNA sequences also encode this same CDR3.

The sequence was collected from a woman aged 40 to 50 in good health and CMV-seronegative. The material sequenced was PBMCs. The chain couples TRBV5-1 to TRBJ1-4, with D hard to call. As DNA, the CDR3 is TGCGCCAGCAGCAGGCGTTTAGGTCAGGCTAATGAAAAACTGTTTTTT. Its translation: CASSRRLGQANEKLFF. Complete variable domain (other parts from reference TRBV5-1 and TRBJ1-4): KAGVTQTPRYLIKTRGQQVTLSCSPISGHRSVSWYQQTPGQGLQFLFEYFSETQRNKGNFPGRFSGRQFSNSRSEMNVSTLELGDSALYLCASSRRLGQANEKLFFGSGTQLSVL.